The rows below give T cell receptor beta chains drawn from one sample of a study of neurological immune-mediated disorders. TCRdb called the 5' RACE reads again in MiXCR, with one record for every CDR3 protein. Of 54,000 or so distinct CDR3 sequences listed, under 4.5% are singletons. Sequencing was carried out using PBMCs. All receptors derive from a woman in her twenties or thirties with multiple sclerosis. Both conserved end residues are part of each CDR3. The D gene is left open where the match is weak. The size field reads how often the clone was seen (once, few, many) or a class if it is expanded.

j_gene	d_gene	v_gene	abundance	CDR3nt	CDR3aa
TRBJ2-5	TRBD2	TRBV13	many	TGTGCCAGCAGCCTTAGCGGGAGGGCCGATGAGACCCAGTACTTC	CASSLSGRADETQYF
TRBJ2-7	-	TRBV5-1	many	TGCGCCAGCAGCTGGTCCCCGGGAGAAAACTACGAGCAGTACTTC	CASSWSPGENYEQYF
TRBJ2-7	TRBD1	TRBV6-1	many	TGTGCCAGCACCAGGACAGGGGCCGTGAACGAGCAGTACTTC	CASTRTGAVNEQYF
TRBJ2-2	-	TRBV12-3/TRBV12-4	many	TGTGCCAGCAGTTTCGGCCCCAACACCGGGGAGCTGTTTTTT	CASSFGPNTGELFF
TRBJ2-3	-	TRBV20-1	many	TGCAGTGCGCAACGCCAGGCGGGGAGCACAGATACGCAGTATTTT	CSAQRQAGSTDTQYF
TRBJ1-2	-	TRBV7-9	many	TGTGCCAGCAGCTTAAGTAGGACGCAATCTGGCTATGGCTACACCTTC	CASSLSRTQSGYGYTF
TRBJ2-1	TRBD1	TRBV7-9	many	TGTGCCAGCAGCTTAGGGGACAGGGGGCCGGGCAATGAGCAGTTCTTC	CASSLGDRGPGNEQFF
TRBJ2-3	TRBD2	TRBV24-1	many	TGTGCCACCAGTGACACTTCCGGGACTAGGGCGTCAGATACGCAGTATTTT	CATSDTSGTRASDTQYF
TRBJ2-7	-	TRBV20-1	many	TGCAGTGCAACCGGGATTCGATCCTACGAGCAGTACTTC	CSATGIRSYEQYF
TRBJ2-5	TRBD1	TRBV5-4	many	TGTGCCAGCAGCCTCCGACAGGGGGTACGAGAGACCCAGTACTTC	CASSLRQGVRETQYF